Listed here is a single T cell receptor (beta chain). Its cognate antigen is unknown. Only in-frame clones appear in the TCRdb table, and some are missing; sequencing was by immunoSEQ multiplex PCR. The sample yields approximately 62,000 clones, just over 90% seen once. This record belongs to a study of cytomegalovirus exposure and HLA in healthy donors. Overall study results and limits: The study designated about 180 TCR beta chains cytomegalovirus-associated.

The origin of this receptor is a woman aged 18-29 years in good health and CMV-seronegative. The sequencing sample was made of PBMCs.

The CDR3 spells CASSARTGFDTQYF. In DNA, the CDR3 is TGTGCCAGCAGCGCACGGACAGGTTTTGATACGCAGTATTTT. The rearrangement links TRBV14 to TRBJ2-3; TRBD1 matches 7 bases. The ends lost 5 bases at V and 6 bases at J; junction bases unmatched: 8. The CDR3 spans 14 residues. From germline, CDR1 is SGHDN and CDR2 FVKESK.